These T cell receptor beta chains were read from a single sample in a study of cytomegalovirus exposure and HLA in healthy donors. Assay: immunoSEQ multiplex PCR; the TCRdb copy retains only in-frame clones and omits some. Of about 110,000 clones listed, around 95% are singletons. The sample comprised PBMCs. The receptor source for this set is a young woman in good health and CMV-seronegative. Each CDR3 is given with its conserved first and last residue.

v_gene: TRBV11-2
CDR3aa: CASSPGSEAFF

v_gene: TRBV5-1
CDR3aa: CASRRGTASYEQYF

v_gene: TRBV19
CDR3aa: CASSIIRGRGNNEQFF

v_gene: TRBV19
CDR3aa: CASSTGTGLAQETQYF

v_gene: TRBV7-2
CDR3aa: CASSLASGYPAAFF

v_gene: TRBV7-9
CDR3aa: CASSYRGGRNTEAFF

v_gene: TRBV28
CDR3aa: CAARPGVAGANVLTF

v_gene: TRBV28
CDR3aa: CASSVNQPQHF

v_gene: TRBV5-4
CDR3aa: CASSRPLEYEQYF

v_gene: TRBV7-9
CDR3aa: CASSLVGTGALQETQYF

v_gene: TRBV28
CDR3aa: CASSLFGQGAETQYF

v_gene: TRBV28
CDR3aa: CASSRVVANYGYTF

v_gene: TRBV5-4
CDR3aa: CASSLVPSGGEDTQYF

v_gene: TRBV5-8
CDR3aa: CASLGQGGTGELFF

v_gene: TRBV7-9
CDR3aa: CASSPRQGAEAFF

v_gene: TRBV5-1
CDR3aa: CASSLAGDISYNEQFF

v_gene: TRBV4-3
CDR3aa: CASSQWQDNTEAFF

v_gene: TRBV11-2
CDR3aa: CASSFLAGDTDTQYF

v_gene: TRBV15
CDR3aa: CATSTYPGTSLGETQYF

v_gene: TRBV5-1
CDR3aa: CASSLFSGGYYNEQFF

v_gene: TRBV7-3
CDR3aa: CASSLSRTDTQYF

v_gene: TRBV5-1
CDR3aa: CASREAPSTDTQYF

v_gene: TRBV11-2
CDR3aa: CASSLEARVETYEQYF

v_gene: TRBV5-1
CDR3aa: CASSQGAQETQYF